This T cell receptor (beta chain) was recovered during a study of blood T cell repertoires in COVID-19. About the research overall: Some COVID-19 samples were acute and others convalescent; all came from the United States, Italy and Spain.

The method was immunoSEQ multiplex PCR; TCRdb's version includes in-frame clones alone and lacks a portion of them. The data contain about 400,000 clones, about 90% of them seen just once; the ten biggest clones take up about 1.7%. The sample consisted of PBMCs or T cells enriched from blood (not recorded which). The sequence derives from a woman aged 30 to 39 who had recovered from COVID-19.

The CDR3 DNA is TGTGCCAGCAGTGAAGTTGAGAGGATAGAATATGGCTACACCTTC. The encoded protein is CASSEVERIEYGYTF. This chain joins TRBV6-1 and TRBJ1-2; no clear D gene. Germline CDR1 MNHNS, CDR2 SASEGT. V gave up 1 base and J gave up 5 bases, with 14 bases separating them. This CDR3 has 15 residues.